This is a list of T cell receptor beta chains from one sample in a study of neurological immune-mediated disorders. MiXCR, applied by TCRdb to the 5' RACE reads, yields one record per CDR3 protein. This table has 60,000 to 85,000 distinct CDR3 sequences, 4.5% to 6% appearing once. The material sequenced was PBMCs. The receptors shown here come from a woman in her 70s with multiple sclerosis. Both conserved end residues are part of each CDR3. Each record gives: D gene, J gene, clone size, V gene, CDR3 DNA, CDR3 protein. A D gene is named only where the DNA matches it firmly. Only some rows state a clone size, as once, few, many or a class for expanded clones.

d_call: -
j_call: TRBJ1-2
clone_size: many
v_call: TRBV7-2
cdr3_nt: TGTGCCAGCAGCTTAGGAGCCCATGACTATGGCTACACCTTC
cdr3_aa: CASSLGAHDYGYTF

d_call: -
j_call: TRBJ1-4
clone_size: many
v_call: TRBV11-2
cdr3_nt: TGTGCCAGCAGCTTAGCGGGACGGGAAAATGAAAAACTGTTTTTT
cdr3_aa: CASSLAGRENEKLFF

d_call: -
j_call: TRBJ2-7
clone_size: many
v_call: TRBV10-2
cdr3_nt: TGCGCCAGCAGTCCTACCCCCTACGAGCAGTACTTC
cdr3_aa: CASSPTPYEQYF

d_call: -
j_call: TRBJ1-5
clone_size: -
v_call: TRBV6-5
cdr3_nt: TGTGCCAGCAGTTACGACAGTAGCAATCAGCCCCAGCATTTT
cdr3_aa: CASSYDSSNQPQHF

d_call: -
j_call: TRBJ1-2
clone_size: many
v_call: TRBV5-1
cdr3_nt: TGCGCCAGCAGCTACTACGACAGGTTCATGCGCTATGGCTACACCTTC
cdr3_aa: CASSYYDRFMRYGYTF

d_call: -
j_call: TRBJ2-5
clone_size: many
v_call: TRBV5-8
cdr3_nt: TGTGCCAGCAGCTTGGGGACGCTACAGGGAACTCAAGAGACCCAGTACTTC
cdr3_aa: CASSLGTLQGTQETQYF

d_call: -
j_call: TRBJ2-7
clone_size: many
v_call: TRBV7-2
cdr3_nt: TGTGCCAGCAGACACAGAGATGGGACCTACGAGCAGTACTTC
cdr3_aa: CASRHRDGTYEQYF

d_call: -
j_call: TRBJ2-3
clone_size: many
v_call: TRBV12-3/TRBV12-4
cdr3_nt: TGTGCCAGCAGTTTTGCGGATAGCACAGATACGCAGTATTTT
cdr3_aa: CASSFADSTDTQYF

d_call: TRBD2
j_call: TRBJ2-3
clone_size: many
v_call: TRBV5-1
cdr3_nt: TGCGCCAGCAGCTCCAAGACTAGCGGGAGTTCGGCAGATACGCAGTATTTT
cdr3_aa: CASSSKTSGSSADTQYF

d_call: -
j_call: TRBJ2-4
clone_size: many
v_call: TRBV5-1
cdr3_nt: TGCGCCAGCAGCTTGGCGACAGCAGCAAACATTCAGTACTTC
cdr3_aa: CASSLATAANIQYF

d_call: -
j_call: TRBJ2-2
clone_size: many
v_call: TRBV7-9
cdr3_nt: TGTGCCAGCCGGGATACCGGGGAGCTGTTTTTT
cdr3_aa: CASRDTGELFF

d_call: TRBD1
j_call: TRBJ1-2
clone_size: many
v_call: TRBV12-3/TRBV12-4
cdr3_nt: TGTGCCAGCACCCTCGACAGGGCGAATGGCTACACCTTC
cdr3_aa: CASTLDRANGYTF

d_call: -
j_call: TRBJ2-1
clone_size: many
v_call: TRBV7-9
cdr3_nt: TGTGCCAGCAGCTTACGAGCGGGCAACAATGAGCAGTTCTTC
cdr3_aa: CASSLRAGNNEQFF

d_call: -
j_call: TRBJ1-1
clone_size: many
v_call: TRBV20-1
cdr3_nt: TGCAGTGCTAGGGGGGGTAGAGGGACAGAAGCTTTCTTT
cdr3_aa: CSARGGRGTEAFF

d_call: -
j_call: TRBJ1-4
clone_size: many
v_call: TRBV5-6
cdr3_nt: TGTGCCAGCAGCTTGGCAGGCGACCTTGATGAAAAACTGTTTTTT
cdr3_aa: CASSLAGDLDEKLFF

d_call: TRBD2
j_call: TRBJ2-1
clone_size: many
v_call: TRBV12-3/TRBV12-4
cdr3_nt: TGTGCCAGCAGCCCACAAGCGGGACCAGAGCAGGAGCCGTTCTTC
cdr3_aa: CASSPQAGPEQEPFF

d_call: TRBD2
j_call: TRBJ2-7
clone_size: many
v_call: TRBV12-3/TRBV12-4
cdr3_nt: TGTGCCAGCACCAGGGGGGGGACTAGCGAGGGTGAGCAGTACTTC
cdr3_aa: CASTRGGTSEGEQYF

d_call: TRBD2
j_call: TRBJ2-7
clone_size: many
v_call: TRBV29-1
cdr3_nt: TGCAGCGTTGCAGTTACTAGCGGGATGAGTGAGCAGTACTTC
cdr3_aa: CSVAVTSGMSEQYF

d_call: TRBD1
j_call: TRBJ1-2
clone_size: once
v_call: TRBV18
cdr3_nt: TGTGCCAGCTCAGCAAGCTCGACAGGGAATGGCTACACCTTC
cdr3_aa: CASSASSTGNGYTF

d_call: TRBD2
j_call: TRBJ2-6
clone_size: many
v_call: TRBV3-1
cdr3_nt: TGTGCCAGCAGCCTCGGCGGGGGGGCTGGGGCCAACGTCCTGACTTTC
cdr3_aa: CASSLGGGAGANVLTF

d_call: -
j_call: TRBJ1-2
clone_size: many
v_call: TRBV7-2
cdr3_nt: TGTGCCAGCAGCTTCGACAGCTATGGCTACACCTTC
cdr3_aa: CASSFDSYGYTF

d_call: -
j_call: TRBJ2-6
clone_size: many
v_call: TRBV6-5
cdr3_nt: TGTGCCAGCAGTTGGAAACCTTCTGGGGCCAACGTCCTGACTTTC
cdr3_aa: CASSWKPSGANVLTF

d_call: TRBD1
j_call: TRBJ1-6
clone_size: many
v_call: TRBV12-3/TRBV12-4
cdr3_nt: TGTGCCAGCAGTTGGGGAGACAGGGGGGTTTCACCCCTCCACTTT
cdr3_aa: CASSWGDRGVSPLHF

d_call: -
j_call: TRBJ1-1
clone_size: many
v_call: TRBV10-3
cdr3_nt: TGTGCCATCAGTGAGTCACAGAGGAACACTGAAGCTTTCTTT
cdr3_aa: CAISESQRNTEAFF

d_call: TRBD2
j_call: TRBJ2-1
clone_size: many
v_call: TRBV29-1
cdr3_nt: TGCAGCGTTGTTACGCTAGCGGGAGCTGGTGAGCAGTTCTTC
cdr3_aa: CSVVTLAGAGEQFF

d_call: TRBD2
j_call: TRBJ2-1
clone_size: -
v_call: TRBV20-1
cdr3_nt: TGCAGTGCTCAAAGCGGGAGGGCCAACAATGAGCAGTTCTTC
cdr3_aa: CSAQSGRANNEQFF

d_call: TRBD2
j_call: TRBJ2-7
clone_size: many
v_call: TRBV29-1
cdr3_nt: TGCAGCGTGGGGACTAGCGGGACCATAGGCTACGAGCAGTACTTC
cdr3_aa: CSVGTSGTIGYEQYF

d_call: -
j_call: TRBJ1-1
clone_size: -
v_call: TRBV7-2
cdr3_nt: TGTGCCAGCAGGGCCCAACAGCATACTAACACTGAAGCTTTCTTT
cdr3_aa: CASRAQQHTNTEAFF

d_call: -
j_call: TRBJ2-7
clone_size: many
v_call: TRBV2
cdr3_nt: TGTGCCAGCAGTGGGTACGAGCAGTACTTC
cdr3_aa: CASSGYEQYF

d_call: -
j_call: TRBJ2-7
clone_size: many
v_call: TRBV5-6
cdr3_nt: TGTGCCAGCAGCTTGACTGATGACATGAGGGGCGAGCAGTACTTC
cdr3_aa: CASSLTDDMRGEQYF

d_call: -
j_call: TRBJ2-5
clone_size: many
v_call: TRBV20-1
cdr3_nt: TGCAGTGCTAGAGGGGGGACGTTGAAAGAGACCCAGTACTTC
cdr3_aa: CSARGGTLKETQYF

d_call: -
j_call: TRBJ2-7
clone_size: many
v_call: TRBV5-5
cdr3_nt: TGTGCCAGCAGCTTATTAGAGGCAACACGGGAGCAGTACTTC
cdr3_aa: CASSLLEATREQYF

d_call: -
j_call: TRBJ2-1
clone_size: many
v_call: TRBV7-8
cdr3_nt: TGTGCCAGCAGCTTAGCGGCCGGTTCAGCCGATGGTGAGCAGTTCTTC
cdr3_aa: CASSLAAGSADGEQFF

d_call: -
j_call: TRBJ2-1
clone_size: many
v_call: TRBV4-1
cdr3_nt: TGCGCCAGCAGCCAACAGGGTGGGGTGAACAATGAGCAGTTCTTC
cdr3_aa: CASSQQGGVNNEQFF

d_call: TRBD1
j_call: TRBJ2-7
clone_size: few
v_call: TRBV25-1
cdr3_nt: TGTGCCAGCAGTGAATTGGGGGACAGCTCCTACGAGCAGTACTTC
cdr3_aa: CASSELGDSSYEQYF

d_call: TRBD2
j_call: TRBJ2-5
clone_size: many
v_call: TRBV7-9
cdr3_nt: TGTGCCAGCAGCTTTAGCGGGACAGAGACCCAGTACTTC
cdr3_aa: CASSFSGTETQYF

d_call: -
j_call: TRBJ2-1
clone_size: many
v_call: TRBV6-2/TRBV6-3
cdr3_nt: TGTGCCAGCAGTCCTCTGACGCTCTCCTACAATGAGCAGTTCTTC
cdr3_aa: CASSPLTLSYNEQFF

d_call: -
j_call: TRBJ2-6
clone_size: many
v_call: TRBV5-6
cdr3_nt: TGTGCCAGCAGCTTGGGTTCCTTCCGCGACAGGTACTCTGGGGCCAACGTCCTGACTTTC
cdr3_aa: CASSLGSFRDRYSGANVLTF

d_call: -
j_call: TRBJ2-7
clone_size: many
v_call: TRBV10-1
cdr3_nt: TGCGCCAGCAGTGACCAGCGGAGACACTACGAGCAGTACTTC
cdr3_aa: CASSDQRRHYEQYF

d_call: -
j_call: TRBJ1-4
clone_size: many
v_call: TRBV4-1
cdr3_nt: TGCGCCAGCAGCCAACAACAGGAGGGAGAAAAACTGTTTTTT
cdr3_aa: CASSQQQEGEKLFF

d_call: TRBD1
j_call: TRBJ1-1
clone_size: many
v_call: TRBV7-6
cdr3_nt: TGTGCCAGCAGCTACATGGGACAGGGGGCAGTTGCTTTCTTT
cdr3_aa: CASSYMGQGAVAFF

d_call: TRBD2
j_call: TRBJ2-3
clone_size: few
v_call: TRBV2
cdr3_nt: TGTGCCAGCAGTAAGACTAGCGGGAGCGATACGCAGTATTTT
cdr3_aa: CASSKTSGSDTQYF

d_call: TRBD2
j_call: TRBJ2-1
clone_size: many
v_call: TRBV7-2
cdr3_nt: TGTGCCAGTACTAGCGGTACCTACAATGAGCAGTTCTTC
cdr3_aa: CASTSGTYNEQFF

d_call: -
j_call: TRBJ1-1
clone_size: many
v_call: TRBV12-3/TRBV12-4
cdr3_nt: TGTGCCAGCAGTCCCCGCCAAAACACTGAAGCTTTCTTT
cdr3_aa: CASSPRQNTEAFF

d_call: -
j_call: TRBJ2-5
clone_size: many
v_call: TRBV27
cdr3_nt: TGTGCCAGCAGTCAATTGAAAGGTAGCGGACAAGAGACCCAGTACTTC
cdr3_aa: CASSQLKGSGQETQYF

d_call: -
j_call: TRBJ1-1
clone_size: many
v_call: TRBV12-3/TRBV12-4
cdr3_nt: TGTGCCAGCAGCCCCTTGGCGGGGGCGAACACTGAAGCTTTCTTT
cdr3_aa: CASSPLAGANTEAFF

d_call: TRBD1
j_call: TRBJ2-3
clone_size: few
v_call: TRBV6-5
cdr3_nt: TGTGCCAGCAGTTACACCGGGACAGCCTTCACAGATACGCAGTATTTT
cdr3_aa: CASSYTGTAFTDTQYF

d_call: -
j_call: TRBJ1-1
clone_size: few
v_call: TRBV20-1
cdr3_nt: TGCAGTGCGAGTCCCGACGGGGACACTGAAGCTTTCTTT
cdr3_aa: CSASPDGDTEAFF

d_call: TRBD2
j_call: TRBJ2-2
clone_size: few
v_call: TRBV20-1
cdr3_nt: TGCAGTGCTAGGCCCACCGGACTAGCGGTCACCGGGGAGCTGTTTTTT
cdr3_aa: CSARPTGLAVTGELFF

d_call: -
j_call: TRBJ2-7
clone_size: few
v_call: TRBV4-1
cdr3_nt: TGCGCCAGCAGCCAGGTGACTACCCAAGCCTACGAGCAGTACTTC
cdr3_aa: CASSQVTTQAYEQYF

d_call: TRBD1
j_call: TRBJ1-4
clone_size: many
v_call: TRBV27
cdr3_nt: TGTGCCAGCAGGACAGGGGGCACTAATGAAAAACTGTTTTTT
cdr3_aa: CASRTGGTNEKLFF

d_call: -
j_call: TRBJ2-7
clone_size: many
v_call: TRBV7-2
cdr3_nt: TGTGCCAGCAGCTTTTGGGTTCGTGGCCCTCCTAATGGCGAGCAGTACTTC
cdr3_aa: CASSFWVRGPPNGEQYF

d_call: -
j_call: TRBJ2-1
clone_size: many
v_call: TRBV5-1
cdr3_nt: TGCGCCAGCAGCTTAGCGGGCTCCTACAATGAGCAGTTCTTC
cdr3_aa: CASSLAGSYNEQFF

d_call: -
j_call: TRBJ1-2
clone_size: few
v_call: TRBV6-5
cdr3_nt: TGTGCCAGCATTTCCGACATCAACTATGGCTACACCTTC
cdr3_aa: CASISDINYGYTF

d_call: TRBD2
j_call: TRBJ2-1
clone_size: -
v_call: TRBV4-1
cdr3_nt: TGCGCCAGCAGCCAAGATAGGGACTACTCCTACAATGAGCAGTTCTTC
cdr3_aa: CASSQDRDYSYNEQFF

d_call: TRBD2
j_call: TRBJ2-1
clone_size: few
v_call: TRBV12-3/TRBV12-4
cdr3_nt: TGTGCCAGCACCCTTAGCGGGAGCTCCTACAATGAGCAGTTCTTC
cdr3_aa: CASTLSGSSYNEQFF

d_call: TRBD1
j_call: TRBJ2-7
clone_size: few
v_call: TRBV20-1
cdr3_nt: TGCAGTGCTCCTCACTCCGGGACAGGGGTTTTCGAGCAGTACTTC
cdr3_aa: CSAPHSGTGVFEQYF